Listed below are T cell receptor beta chains from one sample, sequenced in a study of response to subunit inactivated influenza vaccine. TCRdb itself ran the RT-PCR reads through MiXCR, one entry per CDR3 protein. The sample lists 500,000 to 600,000 distinct CDR3 sequences, approximately 10% seen once, with roughly a tenth in the top ten. The material was PBMCs from blood, obtained on the day of vaccination. These receptors were collected from a man between 50 and 59 years old who received an inactivated influenza vaccine. CDR3s include the opening cysteine and the closing phenylalanine or tryptophan.

V gene	J gene	CDR3 protein
TRBV5-1	TRBJ2-1	CASSSRGGYNEQFF
TRBV14	TRBJ2-3	CASRAGDFTDTQYF
TRBV7-2	TRBJ2-5	CASSSPLEGTQYF
TRBV18	TRBJ1-4	CASSPTWAENEKLFF
TRBV20-1	TRBJ2-1	CSGLAGAKSYNEQFF
TRBV10-1	TRBJ2-1	CASSDPGTSDNEQFF
TRBV12-2	TRBJ2-5	CASRSPHPGLETQYF
TRBV3-1	TRBJ1-1	CASSPSGRRHEAFF
TRBV20-1	TRBJ2-7	CSAFDRVLSTQYF
TRBV11-2	TRBJ2-7	CASSLGGLDEQYF
TRBV6-1	TRBJ1-5	CASRTITGLHQPQHF
TRBV6-5	TRBJ2-3	CASSYSDSYGGTQYF
TRBV5-6	TRBJ1-6	CASNSGAGYNSPLHF
TRBV28	TRBJ1-1	CASSQRRSLNAFF